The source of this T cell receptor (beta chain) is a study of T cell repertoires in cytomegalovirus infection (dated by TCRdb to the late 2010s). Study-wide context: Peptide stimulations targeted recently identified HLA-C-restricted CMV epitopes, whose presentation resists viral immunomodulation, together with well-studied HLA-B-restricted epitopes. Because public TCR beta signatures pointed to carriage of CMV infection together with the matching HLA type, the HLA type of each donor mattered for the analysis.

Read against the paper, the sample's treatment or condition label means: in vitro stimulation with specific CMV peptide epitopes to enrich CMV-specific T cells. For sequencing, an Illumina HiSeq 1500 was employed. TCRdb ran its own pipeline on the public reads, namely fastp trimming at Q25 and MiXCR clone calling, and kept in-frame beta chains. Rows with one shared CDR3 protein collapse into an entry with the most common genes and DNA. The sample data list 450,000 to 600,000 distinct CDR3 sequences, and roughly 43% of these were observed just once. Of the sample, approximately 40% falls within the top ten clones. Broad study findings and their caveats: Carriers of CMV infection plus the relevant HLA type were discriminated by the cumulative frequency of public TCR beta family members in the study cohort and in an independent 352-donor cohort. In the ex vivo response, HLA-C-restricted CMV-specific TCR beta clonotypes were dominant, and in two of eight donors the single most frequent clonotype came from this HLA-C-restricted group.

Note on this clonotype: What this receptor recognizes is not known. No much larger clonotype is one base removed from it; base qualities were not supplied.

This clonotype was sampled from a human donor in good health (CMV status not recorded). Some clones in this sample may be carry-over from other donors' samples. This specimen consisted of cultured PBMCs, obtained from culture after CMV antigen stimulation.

The CDR3 region has the sequence CASDPGGHNEQFF. The DNA sequence is given as TGCGCCAGCGACCCTGGGGGTCACAATGAGCAGTTCTTC. Recombination connected TRBV5-1 to TRBJ2-1; the D region is possibly TRBD1 or TRBD2, each matching across 5 bases. The germline ends are 13 bases apart after V is trimmed by 7 bases and J by 5 bases. Reading from cysteine to phenylalanine, the CDR3 counts 13 amino acids. The kept DNA is CDR3 alone, 39 bases in frame from the first base. Based on the germline V gene, the CDR1 and CDR2 sequences are SGHRS and YFSETQ.